The 27 T cell receptor beta chains listed next were all sequenced from one sample in a study of beta chain features in type 1 diabetes. As every portion of the isolated RNA was reverse transcribed, the sequencing read expressed TCRB transcripts. Only in-frame clones appear in the TCRdb table, and some are missing; sequencing was by immunoSEQ multiplex PCR. The sample has 300,000 to 350,000 clones, 9.3% seen once. Their specific antigens are unknown. Study-wide points: The study found moderately but significantly shorter TCRB CDR3s in all four CD4+ subsets of Type 1 diabetes patients.

Material: central memory CD4+ T cells from blood. These receptor sequences come from a young man with type 1 diabetes.

This clone was seen a handful of times. The chain has TRBV30 and TRBJ1-1; 8 positions agree with TRBD1. Unmatched junction bases numbered 4, after V lost 3 bases and J lost 4 bases. This CDR3 is built from 13 residues. Germline V gives CDR1 GTSNPN, CDR2 SVGIG (reference sequence). The CDR3 sequence: CAWSRGRGTEAFF. The CDR3 region has the DNA TGTGCCTGGAGCAGGGGGCGCGGCACTGAAGCTTTCTTT.

This clone was recorded a few times. The V call is TRBV7-2, the J call TRBJ2-3; either TRBD1 or TRBD2 may supply D (5 bases each). The length of the CDR3 is 15 residues. The germline V gene encodes CDR1 SGHTA and CDR2 FQGNSA. Trimming removed 5 bases at V and 4 bases at J, with 16 bases between. CDR3 coding DNA: TGTGCCAGCAGCCGAGGGACGACGTTGGCAGATACGCAGTATTTT. It is translated as CASSRGTTLADTQYF.

This chain uses TRBV27 with TRBJ2-7; 14 bases line up with TRBD2. J was trimmed by 7 bases and V by 5 bases; bases with no gene match: 10. This CDR3 has 16 amino acids. From germline, CDR1 is MNHEY and CDR2 SMNVEV (reference sequence). CDR3 nucleotide sequence: TGTGCCAGCAGTCTCAGACTAGCGGGGGGGCTGGGAGAGCAGTACTTC. It specifies CASSLRLAGGLGEQYF.

At least ten counts were recorded for this clone. J is TRBJ1-2 and V is TRBV11-2; D ambiguous. V was trimmed by 3 bases and J by 4 bases, leaving 15 bases between them. The CDR3 extends over 15 amino acids. Germline V CDR1 and CDR2: SGHAT, FQNNGV. DNA of the CDR3: TGTGCCAGCAGCTTTCCTGAAAGGGCTCCCTATGGCTACACCTTC. Protein sequence: CASSFPERAPYGYTF.

The CDR3 nucleotides read TGTGCCAGCAGGCCCGGGACAGGGGAACGTAACTATGGCTACACCTTC. Its protein is CASRPGTGERNYGYTF. This rearrangement joins TRBV11-2 to TRBJ1-2, with 10 bases matching TRBD1. Germline CDR1 SGHAT, CDR2 FQNNGV. The CDR3 has 16 residues. Trimming cost V 6 bases and J 1 base; bases outside gene matches: 8.

This clone appeared a single time. The V gene is TRBV4-2, the J gene TRBJ1-2; no firm D call. This CDR3 comprises 14 residues. Germline CDR1 LGHNA, CDR2 YNFKEQ. The germline V and J ends were trimmed by 1 base and 4 bases, with 10 bases remaining between them. CDR3: CASSQGPRSYGYTF. The DNA for the CDR3 is TGTGCCAGCAGCCAAGGGCCAAGGAGCTATGGCTACACCTTC.

A few counts support this clone. The rearrangement uses TRBV6-6 and TRBJ1-3; D is unclear. The CDR3 length is 12 residues. Trimming left V 2 bases short and J 4 bases short, with 3 bases between. The germline V gene has CDR1 MNHNY and CDR2 SVGAGI (reference sequence). The CDR3: CASSYTGNTIYF. The CDR3 nucleotides read TGTGCCAGCAGTTACACAGGAAACACCATATATTTT.

This sequence joins TRBV27 and TRBJ1-4; D remains ambiguous. The V gene lost 6 bases and the J gene lost 6 bases, with 14 bases spanning the gap. The CDR3 extends over 14 amino acids. Per the germline V gene, CDR1 is MNHEY and CDR2 is SMNVEV (reference sequence). DNA of the CDR3: TGTGCCAGCAGCGGGCCCTTTCCTTATGAAAAACTGTTTTTT. Protein sequence: CASSGPFPYEKLFF. The complete variable domain, with remaining parts taken from reference TRBV27 and TRBJ1-4, reads EAQVTQNPRYLITVTGKKLTVTCSQNMNHEYMSWYRQDPGLGLRQIYYSMNVEVTDKGDVPEGYKVSRKEKRNFPLILESPSPNQTSLYFCASSGPFPYEKLFFGSGTQLSVL.

This clone was observed a handful of times. The rearrangement uses TRBV5-1 and TRBJ2-2; D is unresolved. Germline V lookup: CDR1 SGHRS, CDR2 YFSETQ. The CDR3 runs 14 residues. The V end lost 3 bases, the J end lost 2 bases, and 8 bases lay between the germline ends. Here the CDR3 DNA reads TGCGCCAGCAGCTGGGGAAGTAACACCGGGGAGCTGTTTTTT. Its protein is CASSWGSNTGELFF.

The chain couples TRBV30 to TRBJ2-7; D is uncertain. V was shortened by 3 bases and J by 5 bases, with 14 bases between the two germline ends. Germline CDR1 and CDR2: GTSNPN and SVGIG (reference sequence). This CDR3 has 13 residues. CDR3 sequence (DNA): TGTGCCTGGAGCCCCGGCTCCTCGGACGAGCAGTACTTC. Amino acid sequence: CAWSPGSSDEQYF. Together with reference TRBV30 and TRBJ2-7, the CDR3 gives the full variable domain: SQTIHQWPATLVQPVGSPLSLECTVEGTSNPNLYWYRQAAGRGLQLLFYSVGIGQISSEVPQNLSASRPQDRQFILSSKKLLLSDSGFYLCAWSPGSSDEQYFGPGTRLTVT.

This chain joins TRBV5-6 and TRBJ1-4; D not resolved. The ends were cut back, 1 base at V and 7 bases at J, with 11 bases in the middle. Germline CDR1 SGHDT, CDR2 YYEEEE. The CDR3 sequence is 14 residues long. The CDR3 sequence: CASSLSGWGEKLFF. The CDR3, as DNA: TGTGCCAGCAGCTTGAGCGGATGGGGTGAAAAACTGTTTTTT.

The rearrangement uses TRBV30 and TRBJ1-2; tentative D call: TRBD1 (5 bases). CDR1 GTSNPN and CDR2 SVGIG come from the germline V gene (reference sequence). Trimming cost V 3 bases and J 2 bases, with 16 bases left between them. CDR3 length: 15 residues. The CDR3 sequence is CAWSGTLNFNYGYTF. For the CDR3, the DNA is TGTGCCTGGAGCGGGACCCTGAATTTCAACTATGGCTACACCTTC.

This clone was seen a few times. One junction end does not reproduce the germline sequence, and a read error may be involved. V and J are TRBV11-2 and TRBJ2-1; D possibly corresponds to TRBD2 (5 bases). Germline-derived CDR1 and CDR2 are SGHAT and FQNNGV. This CDR3 is 13 amino acids long. CDR3 DNA sequence: TGCGCCAGCAGCCAAGACGGGGACAATGAGCAGTTCTTC. Protein sequence: CASSQDGDNEQFF.

This chain uses TRBV27 with TRBJ2-7, with D perhaps TRBD2 (5 bases). The ends were cut back, 2 bases at V and 6 bases at J, with 11 bases in the middle. The CDR3 loop spans 13 amino acids. Germline V gene data show CDR1 as MNHEY and CDR2 as SMNVEV (reference sequence). The CDR3 region has the DNA TGTGCCAGCAGTTTAACACTAGATGGCGAGCAGTACTTC. Encoded protein: CASSLTLDGEQYF.

CDR3: CASSRGGIEQFF. The CDR3 nucleotides read TGTGCCAGTAGTCGGGGGGGCATTGAGCAGTTCTTC. V is TRBV19 and J is TRBJ2-1; TRBD2 agrees at 8 bases. V shed 5 bases and J 9 bases; nucleotides not matched to a gene: 3. The germline V gene encodes CDR1 LNHDA and CDR2 SQIVND (reference sequence). This CDR3 has 12 residues. The full variable domain, with the rest looked up from reference TRBV19 and TRBJ2-1, is DGGITQSPKYLFRKEGQNVTLSCEQNLNHDAMYWYRQDPGQGLRLIYYSQIVNDFQKGDIAEGYSVSREKKESFPLTVTSAQKNPTAFYLCASSRGGIEQFFGPGTRLTVL.

This clone was detected only a few times. V gene TRBV6-1 combines with J gene TRBJ2-7, with D perhaps TRBD2 (5 bases). Trimming shortened V by 6 bases and J by 2 bases, and 11 bases separated the two germline ends. Germline values: CDR1 MNHNS, CDR2 SASEGT. The CDR3 has 13 residues. The DNA for the CDR3 is TGTGCCAGCAGGAGGGCGTCCGCCTACGAGCAGTACTTC. This codes for CASRRASAYEQYF.

The chain carries TRBV4-3 and TRBJ2-5; 7 bases are shared with TRBD1. J lost 5 bases, V lost 3 bases, and 3 bases had no gene match. The length of the CDR3 is 13 residues. Germline loops: CDR1 LGHNA, CDR2 YSLEER. The CDR3 here is CASSQGTVETQYF. CDR3 nucleotides: TGCGCCAGCAGCCAGGGGACAGTTGAGACCCAGTACTTC.

This chain links TRBV18 with TRBJ2-4, with TRBD1 as a possible D gene (5 bases). Germline loops: CDR1 KGHSH, CDR2 LQKENI. V lost 5 bases, J lost 9 bases, and 14 bases lay in between. This CDR3 is built from 13 residues. The CDR3 protein is CASSATGGGIQYF. CDR3 nucleotides: TGTGCCAGCTCAGCTACAGGTGGTGGCATTCAGTACTTC.

The J gene is TRBJ1-2, the V gene TRBV18; D call uncertain. The CDR3 runs 11 residues. Germline CDR1 and CDR2: KGHSH and LQKENI. Trimming left V 6 bases short and J 8 bases short, with 10 bases between. For the CDR3, the DNA is TGTGCCAGCTCTCCAAAGCTGGGCTACACCTTC. Protein: CASSPKLGYTF.

This clone was detected only a few times. The rearrangement uses TRBV30 and TRBJ1-5, with 9 bases aligning to TRBD1. Germline V gene data show CDR1 as GTSNPN and CDR2 as SVGIG (reference sequence). This CDR3 is 14 amino acids long. The V gene end was trimmed by 8 bases and the J gene end by 1 base; junction bases not matched to a gene: 6. The DNA for the CDR3 is TGTGCCACGGGACAGGGTCTAAGCAATCAGCCCCAGCATTTT. The encoded protein is CATGQGLSNQPQHF.

This chain links TRBV11-2 with TRBJ2-1; D unclear. There are 13 residues in the CDR3. Deletions cut 3 bases from V and 6 bases from J, with 9 bases between. Germline loops: CDR1 SGHAT, CDR2 FQNNGV. The CDR3 DNA is TGTGCCAGCAGCTTGAGCCGCCGCAATGAGCAGTTCTTC. This encodes CASSLSRRNEQFF.

This clone was detected a few times. V gene TRBV4-3 combines with J gene TRBJ1-5; TRBD1 aligns across 8 bases. The ends lost 1 base at V and 2 bases at J; junction bases unmatched: 1. The CDR3 covers 15 residues. Per germline, CDR1 LGHNA and CDR2 YSLEER. CDR3 amino acids: CASSQGGQGNQPQHF. The CDR3 coding sequence is TGCGCCAGCAGCCAAGGGGGACAGGGCAATCAGCCCCAGCATTTT.

This clone has just a few counts. The V call is TRBV7-2, the J call TRBJ1-6; D gene ambiguous. V was cut by 3 bases and J by 7 bases, with 10 bases left in between. Germline CDR1 and CDR2: SGHTA and FQGNSA. The CDR3 length is 14 residues. CDR3 sequence (DNA): TGTGCCAGCAGCTTGGGCAGCCCGAATTCACCCCTCCACTTT. It encodes CASSLGSPNSPLHF.

A few counts support this clone. This sequence joins TRBV7-2 and TRBJ2-5; no firm D call. Trimming removed 5 bases from V and 3 bases from J, with 10 bases in between. The germline V gene encodes CDR1 SGHTA and CDR2 FQGNSA. The CDR3 is made up of 13 amino acids. The CDR3, as DNA: TGTGCCAGCAGCCAGATGGCTGAAGAGACCCAGTACTTC. Translation: CASSQMAEETQYF. Looking up the rest from reference TRBV7-2 and TRBJ2-5 gives the full variable domain: GAGVSQSPSNKVTEKGKDVELRCDPISGHTALYWYRQSLGQGLEFLIYFQGNSAPDKSGLPSDRFSAERTGGSVSTLTIQRTQQEDSAVYLCASSQMAEETQYFGPGTRLLVL.

CDR3 residues: CASSLVSGDSPLHF. CDR3 DNA sequence: TGTGCCAGCAGCTTAGTCTCGGGAGATTCACCCCTCCACTTT. The rearrangement links TRBV7-9 to TRBJ1-6, with D hard to call. Germline V lookup: CDR1 SEHNR, CDR2 FQNEAQ (reference sequence). Trimming pared 1 base from V and 8 bases from J, leaving 9 bases between. The CDR3 loop spans 14 amino acids.

A remark on this clone: One end of the junction does not line up with germline, which may come from a read error. The V gene is TRBV7-7, the J gene TRBJ2-3; 9 nucleotides match TRBD2. CDR3 size: 17 residues. Germline CDR1 and CDR2: SSHAT and FNYEAQ (reference sequence). As DNA, the CDR3 is TGTGCTAGCAGCTTAGGGATAGCGGGAGATTCCACAGATACGCAGTATTTT. Its protein is CASSLGIAGDSTDTQYF.

This clone was observed a few times. The J gene is TRBJ1-1, the V gene TRBV7-9, with a tentative D call TRBD1 (6 bases). The V gene's germline CDR1 is SEHNR and CDR2 FQNEAQ (reference sequence). V lost 5 bases to trimming and J lost 2 bases, with 15 bases between them. The CDR3 loop spans 15 amino acids. The DNA of the CDR3 is TGTGCCAGCAGCCCGAGCGACAGGCCAAACACTGAAGCTTTCTTT. Protein sequence: CASSPSDRPNTEAFF.